The entry below gives a single TCR beta chain sequence along with its context. The target antigen is unknown. This sample is part of a study of graft-versus-host responses after intestinal transplantation. Study overall: All recipients were transplanted with multivisceral, liver-intestinal, or isolated intestinal grafts. Recipients across the board were started on anti-thymocyte globulin induction, then kept on tacrolimus and steroids for around three years.

The data were produced by immunoSEQ multiplex PCR, yet TCRdb's version contains in-frame clones alone and is incomplete. In the table there are more than 100,000 clones, 93% of which are singletons. Germline V CDR1 and CDR2: SGHRS, YFSETQ. The CDR3 is 15 residues long. V lost 0 bases, J lost 3 bases, and 10 bases lay in between. This clonotype originated in a human donor who received an intestinal transplant. Sequencing used unstimulated CD8+ T cells sorted from spleen or lymph node cells, obtained before intestinal transplant. The chain joins TRBV5-1 to TRBJ2-4, with no clear D. The CDR3 region has the DNA TGCGCCAGCAGCTTGGCCCGGCGAGACAAAAACATTCAGTACTTC. It encodes CASSLARRDKNIQYF.